This T cell receptor (beta chain) was recorded in a study of Ad26.COV2.S vaccination and SARS-CoV-2 variants. Study-level information: In the study, Ad26.COV2.S was injected intramuscularly once, or twice 56 days apart.

Germline CDR1 and CDR2: SEHNR and FQNEAQ (reference sequence). After removal of 3 bases from V and 1 base from J, the junction contained 2 bases not matched to a gene. CDR3 size: 14 residues. Clones were read by immunoSEQ multiplex PCR, and TCRdb kept only the in-frame ones, dropping some. This table holds 300,000 to 450,000 clones, approximately 81% found once. Findings and caveats of the study: Whether participants received vaccine or placebo, their non-spike TCR breadth was similar. Estimates derived from TCR breadth and depth analyses may have underestimated total T cell responses.

This clone was seen just once. The antigen is unknown. Sample treatment: approximately 18 received Ad26.COV2.S at low or high dose, single or two shots; about five received placebo; per-sample allocation not given. The investigators took samples on day 63 after the first vaccine or placebo injection. In Boston, an adult donor aged 18-55 years took part. This clonotype originated in a person between 18 and 60 years old who received the Ad26.COV2.S COVID-19 vaccine or a placebo. The specimen comprised peripheral blood, sampled in a trial of Ad26.COV2.S vaccine versus placebo. The chain carries TRBV7-9 and TRBJ1-1; TRBD1 aligns across 7 bases. Here the CDR3 DNA reads TGTGCCAGCAGCTTGGACAGGTCGAACACTGAAGCTTTCTTT. The encoded protein is CASSLDRSNTEAFF. The full variable domain, its missing parts supplied by reference TRBV7-9 and TRBJ1-1, is DTGVSQNPRHKITKRGQNVTFRCDPISEHNRLYWYRQTLGQGPEFLTYFQNEAQLEKSRLLSDRFSAERPKGSFSTLEIQRTEQGDSAMYLCASSLDRSNTEAFFGQGTRLTVV.